The 16 T cell receptor beta chains below all came from one sample that was sequenced in a study of cytomegalovirus exposure and HLA in healthy donors. PCR amplification relied on 60 Vbeta primers (plus 13 Jbeta primers). The protocol was immunoSEQ multiplex PCR, while the TCRdb copy is restricted to in-frame clones and leaves out a portion. The table lists 150,000 to 180,000 clones, around 82% of them singletons. Sequencing used PBMCs. The source is a middle-aged woman in good health and CMV-seropositive.

This chain connects TRBV4-1 to TRBJ2-3; D is ambiguous. The CDR3 length is 15 residues. Germline lookup yields CDR1 MGHRA and CDR2 YSYEKL. With 1 base removed from V and 0 bases from J, the gap between germline ends came to 8 bases. CDR3 coding DNA: TGCGCCAGCAGCCAAGGGCAGAGGAGCACAGATACGCAGTATTTT. Translating gives CASSQGQRSTDTQYF.

The V call is TRBV30, the J call TRBJ2-1; D is unclear. The CDR3 covers 14 residues. Germline V gene data show CDR1 as GTSNPN and CDR2 as SVGIG (reference sequence). Between the trimmed V and J ends, which lost 2 bases and 5 bases, there was a span of 13 bases. The CDR3 DNA is TGTGCCTGGAGTATCCCTTTTTTTAACAATGAGCAGTTCTTC. This encodes CAWSIPFFNNEQFF.

This clone was counted only a few times. This sequence joins TRBV5-1 and TRBJ2-3, with 7 positions matching TRBD2. This CDR3 is built from 14 residues. Trimming cost V 4 bases and J 0 bases; bases outside gene matches: 2. Germline assignment: CDR1 SGHRS and CDR2 YFSETQ. CDR3 loop: CASSGSGSTDTQYF. The CDR3 bases are TGCGCCAGCAGCGGTAGCGGGAGCACAGATACGCAGTATTTT.

This chain links TRBV15 with TRBJ1-2; TRBD1 matches at 9 bases. Germline V gives CDR1 LNHNV, CDR2 YYDKDF (reference sequence). The CDR3 is made up of 16 amino acids. Germline trimming cut 2 bases from V and 2 bases from J; bases unmatched to any gene: 6. The CDR3 is CATSRQGTGLNYGYTF. DNA for the CDR3: TGTGCCACCAGCAGACAAGGGACAGGGCTAAACTATGGCTACACCTTC. Supplemented by reference TRBV15 and TRBJ1-2, the full variable domain reads DAMVIQNPRYQVTQFGKPVTLSCSQTLNHNVMYWYQQKSSQAPKLLFHYYDKDFNNEADTPDNFQSRRPNTSFCFLDIRSPGLGDTAMYLCATSRQGTGLNYGYTFGSGTRLTVV.

This sequence joins TRBV18 and TRBJ2-7; 10 bases map to TRBD1. There are 16 residues in the CDR3. CDR1 and CDR2 (germline): KGHSH, LQKENI. J lost 0 bases, V lost 4 bases, and 6 bases had no gene match. DNA for the CDR3: TGTGCCAGCTCACAAATGGACAGGGGGATCTCCTACGAGCAGTACTTC. Protein sequence: CASSQMDRGISYEQYF.

The chain couples TRBV11-2 to TRBJ2-3, with 7 bases aligning to TRBD2. CDR1 is SGHAT and CDR2 is FQNNGV in the germline V gene. With 2 bases clipped from V and 2 bases from J, the junction kept 7 bases outside the gene matches. This CDR3 is built from 16 residues. CDR3 residues: CASSLMWGGPTDTQYF. CDR3 DNA: TGTGCCAGCAGCTTAATGTGGGGAGGGCCCACAGATACGCAGTATTTT.

The chain links TRBV19 to TRBJ2-1; the D gene is possibly TRBD1 (6 bases). Looked up from germline, CDR1 is LNHDA and CDR2 is SQIVND (reference sequence). Trimming shortened V by 7 bases and J by 9 bases, and 10 bases separated the two germline ends. The CDR3 runs 11 residues. In DNA form, the CDR3 reads TGTGCCAGTACCCAGACAGGTGAGCAGTTCTTC. It is translated as CASTQTGEQFF.

This chain links TRBV6-1 with TRBJ1-3; the D is unclear. Germline V CDR1 and CDR2: MNHNS, SASEGT. This CDR3 spans 14 amino acids. Trimming removed 0 bases at V and 4 bases at J, with 7 bases between. In DNA, the CDR3 is TGTGCCAGCAGTGAAGCTGGCAGAGGAAACACCATATATTTT. Translated: CASSEAGRGNTIYF.

The chain uses TRBV7-6 and TRBJ1-1, with D perhaps matching TRBD1 (6 bases). The CDR3 is 16 amino acids. Looked up from germline, CDR1 is SGHVS and CDR2 is FNYEAQ. The ends were cut back, 3 bases at V and 0 bases at J, with 14 bases in the middle. The CDR3, as DNA: TGTGCCAGCAGCTTGGAACAGAGGACAGTGAACACTGAAGCTTTCTTT. Amino acids: CASSLEQRTVNTEAFF. The whole variable domain, remainder taken from reference TRBV7-6 and TRBJ1-1, is GAGVSQSPRYKVTKRGQDVALRCDPISGHVSLYWYRQALGQGPEFLTYFNYEAQQDKSGLPNDRFSAERPEGSISTLTIQRTEQRDSAMYRCASSLEQRTVNTEAFFGQGTRLTVV.

CDR3 DNA: TGTGCCTGGAACAGGGACACTGAAGCTTTCTTT. It encodes CAWNRDTEAFF. The chain carries TRBV30 and TRBJ1-1; tentative D call: TRBD1 (6 bases). V was trimmed by 4 bases and J by 3 bases, leaving 6 bases between them. The CDR3 contains 11 residues. Per germline, CDR1 GTSNPN and CDR2 SVGIG (reference sequence).

Notes on this clone: The junction and the germline gene differ at one end; a read error may be behind it. The same CDR3 also results from other DNA sequences found in this sample. The chain combines TRBV29-1 with TRBJ1-2; D is unresolved. The CDR3 contains 12 residues. Germline CDR1 and CDR2: SQVTM and ANQGSEA. CDR3 loop: CSVRGQYYGYTF. For the CDR3, the DNA is TGCAGCGTTCGAGGGCAGTACTATGGCTACACTTTC. The full variable domain, its missing parts supplied by reference TRBV29-1 and TRBJ1-2, is SAVISQKPSRDICQRGTSLTIQCQVDSQVTMMFWYRQQPGQSLTLIATANQGSEATYESGFVIDKFPISRPNLTFSTLTVSNMSPEDSSIYLCSVRGQYYGYTFGSGTRLTVV.

The gene calls are TRBV5-4 and TRBJ2-1, with 8 bases that match TRBD2. The trim removed 2 bases at V and 3 bases at J, leaving 1 base unmatched. Germline V gene data show CDR1 as SGHNT and CDR2 as YYREEE (reference sequence). The CDR3 contains 14 residues. CDR3 region: CASSFSGSYNEQFF. The CDR3 DNA reads TGTGCCAGCAGCTTCAGCGGGAGCTACAATGAGCAGTTCTTC.

This clone was recorded a few times. This sequence joins TRBV19 and TRBJ1-2; 10 bases agree with TRBD1. The junction had 6 bases not matched to a gene; V was cut back by 0 bases and J by 8 bases. The CDR3 is 15 amino acids. Germline V gene lookup returns CDR1 LNHDA and CDR2 SQIVND (reference sequence). This chain's CDR3 is CASSIEGQGVRGYTF. The CDR3 nucleotides read TGTGCCAGTAGTATAGAAGGACAGGGGGTGCGAGGCTACACCTTC.

The CDR3 here is CASTRVGGTEAFF. In nucleotides, the CDR3 is TGTGCCAGCACCCGGGTAGGTGGCACTGAAGCTTTCTTT. This chain joins TRBV2 and TRBJ1-1; D gene ambiguous. Germline CDR1 SNHLY, CDR2 FYNNEI. The CDR3 has 13 residues. V was clipped by 7 bases and J by 4 bases, with 13 bases between them.

This clone was seen just once. V gene TRBV15 combines with J gene TRBJ2-5; D unresolved. The CDR3 sequence is 15 residues long. The ends were cut back, 6 bases at V and 5 bases at J, with 19 bases in the middle. Germline V gene data show CDR1 as LNHNV and CDR2 as YYDKDF (reference sequence). CDR3 DNA: TGTGCCACCAGTACCAGCGCTGGTGGGTGGGAGACCCAGTACTTC. This encodes CATSTSAGGWETQYF.

The rearrangement joins TRBV5-6 to TRBJ2-5, with D tentatively TRBD2 (5 bases). The J call is in doubt because the DNA end fits TRBJ2-7 better. CDR3 length: 14 amino acids. CDR1 is SGHDT, CDR2 YYEEEE, per germline. DNA of the CDR3: TGTGCCAGCAGTTCCGGACTTGGCTCCTACGAGCAGTACTTC. It yields the protein CASSSGLGSYEQYF.